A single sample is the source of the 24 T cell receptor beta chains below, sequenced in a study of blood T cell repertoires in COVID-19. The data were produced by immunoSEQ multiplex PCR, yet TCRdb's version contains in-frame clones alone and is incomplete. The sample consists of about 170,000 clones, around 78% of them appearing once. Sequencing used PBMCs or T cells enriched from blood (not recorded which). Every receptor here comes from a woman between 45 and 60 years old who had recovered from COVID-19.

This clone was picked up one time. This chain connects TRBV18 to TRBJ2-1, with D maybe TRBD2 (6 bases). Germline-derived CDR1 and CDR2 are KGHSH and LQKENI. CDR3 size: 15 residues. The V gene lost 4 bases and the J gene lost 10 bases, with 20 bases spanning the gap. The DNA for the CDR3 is TGTGCCAGCTCACGACTTACCGTAGCGGAGGGCGAGCAGTTCTTC. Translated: CASSRLTVAEGEQFF.

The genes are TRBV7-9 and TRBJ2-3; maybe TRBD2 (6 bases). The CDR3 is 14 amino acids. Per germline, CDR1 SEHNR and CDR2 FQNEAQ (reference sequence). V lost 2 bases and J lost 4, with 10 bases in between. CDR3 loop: CASSLQRRADTQYF. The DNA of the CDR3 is TGTGCCAGCAGCTTACAGCGGAGGGCAGATACGCAGTATTTT.

CDR3 DNA sequence: TGTGCCAGCTCACCTACGCCGACAAATTCACCCCTCCACTTT. Amino acids: CASSPTPTNSPLHF. V usage is TRBV18 and J usage is TRBJ1-6; no clear D gene. The CDR3 runs to 14 residues. From germline, CDR1 is KGHSH and CDR2 LQKENI. V was cut by 3 bases and J by 7 bases, with 10 bases left in between. The complete variable domain, with remaining parts taken from reference TRBV18 and TRBJ1-6, reads NAGVMQNPRHLVRRRGQEARLRCSPMKGHSHVYWYRQLPEEGLKFMVYLQKENIIDESGMPKERFSAEFPKEGPSILRIQQVVRGDSAAYFCASSPTPTNSPLHFGNGTRLTVT.

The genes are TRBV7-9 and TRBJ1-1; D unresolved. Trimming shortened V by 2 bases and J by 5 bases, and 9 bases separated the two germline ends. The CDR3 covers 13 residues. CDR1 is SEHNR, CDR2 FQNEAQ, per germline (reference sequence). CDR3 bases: TGTGCCAGCAGCTTAATAGGCAGGACTGAAGCTTTCTTT. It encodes CASSLIGRTEAFF. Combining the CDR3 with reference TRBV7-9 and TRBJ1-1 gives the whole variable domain DTGVSQNPRHKITKRGQNVTFRCDPISEHNRLYWYRQTLGQGPEFLTYFQNEAQLEKSRLLSDRFSAERPKGSFSTLEIQRTEQGDSAMYLCASSLIGRTEAFFGQGTRLTVV.

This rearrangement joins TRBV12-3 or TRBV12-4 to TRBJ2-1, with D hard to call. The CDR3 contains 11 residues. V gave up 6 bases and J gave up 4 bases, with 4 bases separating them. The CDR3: CASSEYNEQFF. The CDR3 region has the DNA TGTGCCAGCAGCGAGTACAATGAGCAGTTCTTC.

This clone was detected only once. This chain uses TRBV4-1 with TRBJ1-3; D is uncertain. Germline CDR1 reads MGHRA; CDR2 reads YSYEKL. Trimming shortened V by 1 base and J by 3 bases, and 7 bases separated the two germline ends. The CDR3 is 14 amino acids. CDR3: CASSQVLVGNTIYF. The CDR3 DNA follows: TGCGCCAGCAGCCAAGTTCTAGTTGGAAACACCATATATTTT.

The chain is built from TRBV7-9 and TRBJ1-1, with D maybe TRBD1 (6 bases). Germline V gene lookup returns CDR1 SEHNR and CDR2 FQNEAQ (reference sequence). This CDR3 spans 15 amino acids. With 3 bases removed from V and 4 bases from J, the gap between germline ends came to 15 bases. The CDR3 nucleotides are TGTGCCAGCAGCTTGGCAGGGGTCCCGAGCACTGAAGCTTTCTTT. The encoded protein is CASSLAGVPSTEAFF.

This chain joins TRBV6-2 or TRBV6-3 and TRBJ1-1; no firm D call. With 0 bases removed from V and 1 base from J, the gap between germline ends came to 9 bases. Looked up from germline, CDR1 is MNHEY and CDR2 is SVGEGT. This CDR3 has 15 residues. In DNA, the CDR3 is TGTGCCAGCAGTTACTCGTTGGAGGGGAACACTGAAGCTTTCTTT. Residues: CASSYSLEGNTEAFF.

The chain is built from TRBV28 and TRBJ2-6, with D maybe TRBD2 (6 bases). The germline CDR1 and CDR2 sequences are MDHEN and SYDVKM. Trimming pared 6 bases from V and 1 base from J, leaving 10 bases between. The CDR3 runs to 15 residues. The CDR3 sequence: CASRVGGSGANVLTF. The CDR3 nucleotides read TGTGCCAGCAGGGTCGGGGGTTCTGGGGCCAACGTCCTGACTTTC.

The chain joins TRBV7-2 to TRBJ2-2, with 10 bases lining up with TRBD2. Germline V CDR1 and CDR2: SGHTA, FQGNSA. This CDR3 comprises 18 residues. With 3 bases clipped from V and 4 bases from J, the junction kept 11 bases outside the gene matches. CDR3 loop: CASSFKLAGKPPTGELFF. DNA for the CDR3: TGTGCCAGCAGCTTTAAACTAGCGGGGAAACCACCCACCGGGGAGCTGTTTTTT.

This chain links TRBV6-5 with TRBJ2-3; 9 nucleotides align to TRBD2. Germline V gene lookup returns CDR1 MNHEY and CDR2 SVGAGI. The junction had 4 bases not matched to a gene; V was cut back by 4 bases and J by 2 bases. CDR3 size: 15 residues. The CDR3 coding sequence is TGTGCCAGCAGTTTCGCGGGAGGGGACACAGATACGCAGTATTTT. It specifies CASSFAGGDTDTQYF.

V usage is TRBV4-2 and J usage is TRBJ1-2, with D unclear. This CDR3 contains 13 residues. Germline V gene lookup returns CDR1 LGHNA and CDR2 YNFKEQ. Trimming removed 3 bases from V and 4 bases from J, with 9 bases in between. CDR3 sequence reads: CASSQGDSYGYTF. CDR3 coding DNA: TGTGCCAGCAGCCAGGGAGACTCCTATGGCTACACCTTC.

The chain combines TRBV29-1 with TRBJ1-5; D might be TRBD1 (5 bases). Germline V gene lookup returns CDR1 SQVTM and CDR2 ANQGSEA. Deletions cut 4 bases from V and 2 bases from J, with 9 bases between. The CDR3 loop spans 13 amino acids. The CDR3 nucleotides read TGCAGCGTTGTTGTACAGGGCAATCAGCCCCAGCATTTT. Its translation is CSVVVQGNQPQHF.

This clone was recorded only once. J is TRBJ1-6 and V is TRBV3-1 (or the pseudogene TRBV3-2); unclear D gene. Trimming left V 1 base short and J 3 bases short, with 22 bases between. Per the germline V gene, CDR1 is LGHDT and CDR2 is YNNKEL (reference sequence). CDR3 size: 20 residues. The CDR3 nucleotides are TGTGCCAGCAGCCAAGGGGATAAGCGGGCCCCTTATAACTATAATTCACCCCTCCACTTT. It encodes CASSQGDKRAPYNYNSPLHF.

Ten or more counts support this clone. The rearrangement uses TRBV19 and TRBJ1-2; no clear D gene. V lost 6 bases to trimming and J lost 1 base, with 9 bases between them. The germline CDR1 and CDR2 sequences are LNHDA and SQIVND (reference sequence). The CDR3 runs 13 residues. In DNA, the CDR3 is TGTGCCAGTAGGAACGGGAATAACTATGGCTACACCTTC. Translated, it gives CASRNGNNYGYTF.

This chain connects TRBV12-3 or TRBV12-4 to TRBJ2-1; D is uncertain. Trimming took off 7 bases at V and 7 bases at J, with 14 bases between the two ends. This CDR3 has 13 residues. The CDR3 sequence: CASTFEAPNEQFF. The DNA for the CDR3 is TGTGCCAGCACCTTCGAGGCTCCGAATGAGCAGTTCTTC.

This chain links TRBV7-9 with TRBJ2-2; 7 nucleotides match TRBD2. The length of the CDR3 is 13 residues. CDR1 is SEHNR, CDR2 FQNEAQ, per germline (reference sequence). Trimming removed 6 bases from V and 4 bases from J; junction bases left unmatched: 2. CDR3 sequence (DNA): TGTGCCAGCAGGCCTAGCGGCACCGGGGAGCTGTTTTTT. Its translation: CASRPSGTGELFF.

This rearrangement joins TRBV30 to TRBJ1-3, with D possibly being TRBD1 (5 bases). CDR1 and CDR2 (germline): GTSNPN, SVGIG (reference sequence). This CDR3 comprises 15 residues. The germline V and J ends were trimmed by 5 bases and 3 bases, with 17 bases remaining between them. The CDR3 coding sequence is TGTGCCTGGGTAAAGTTGGGAACAGGTGGAAACACCATATATTTT. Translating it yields CAWVKLGTGGNTIYF.

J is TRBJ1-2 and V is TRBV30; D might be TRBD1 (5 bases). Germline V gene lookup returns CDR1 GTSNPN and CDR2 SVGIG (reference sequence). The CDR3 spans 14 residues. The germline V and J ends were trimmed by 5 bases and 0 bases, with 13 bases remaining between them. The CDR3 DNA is TGTGCCTGGGCCAGGGCCCCCACTAACTATGGCTACACCTTC. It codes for CAWARAPTNYGYTF.

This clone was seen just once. The CDR3 DNA sequence: TGTGCCAGCAAGACAGGGAGGTACACTGAAGCTTTCTTT. Translated, it gives CASKTGRYTEAFF. This chain joins TRBV6-5 and TRBJ1-1, with 7 positions matching TRBD1. V trimming: 7 bases; J trimming: 3 bases; junction bases outside the gene matches: 5. CDR1 and CDR2 (germline): MNHEY, SVGAGI. CDR3 size: 13 residues.

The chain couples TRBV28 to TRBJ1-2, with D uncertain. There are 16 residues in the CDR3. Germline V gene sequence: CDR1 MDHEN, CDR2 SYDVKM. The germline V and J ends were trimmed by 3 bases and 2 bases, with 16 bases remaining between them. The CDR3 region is CASSFPYRGSNYGYTF. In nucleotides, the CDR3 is TGTGCCAGCAGTTTTCCTTACCGGGGTTCCAACTATGGCTACACCTTC.

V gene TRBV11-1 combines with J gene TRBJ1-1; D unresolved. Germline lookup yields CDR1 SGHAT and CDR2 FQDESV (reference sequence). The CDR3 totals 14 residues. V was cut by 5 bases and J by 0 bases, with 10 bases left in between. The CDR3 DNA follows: TGTGCCAGCAGCCTCGGACTGGTGAACACTGAAGCTTTCTTT. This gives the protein CASSLGLVNTEAFF.

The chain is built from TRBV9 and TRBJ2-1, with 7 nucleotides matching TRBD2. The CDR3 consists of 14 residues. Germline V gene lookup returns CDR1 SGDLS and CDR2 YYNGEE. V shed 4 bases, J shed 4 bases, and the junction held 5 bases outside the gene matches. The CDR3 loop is CASSSGTIYNEQFF. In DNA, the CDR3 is TGTGCCAGCAGCTCCGGGACTATTTACAATGAGCAGTTCTTC. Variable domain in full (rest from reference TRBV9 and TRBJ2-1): DSGVTQTPKHLITATGQRVTLRCSPRSGDLSVYWYQQSLDQGLQFLIQYYNGEERAKGNILERFSAQQFPDLHSELNLSSLELGDSALYFCASSSGTIYNEQFFGPGTRLTVL.

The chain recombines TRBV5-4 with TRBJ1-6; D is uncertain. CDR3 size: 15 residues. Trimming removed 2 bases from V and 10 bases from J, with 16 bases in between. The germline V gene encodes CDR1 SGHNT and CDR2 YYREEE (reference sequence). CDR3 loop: CASSFPGSRRSPLHF. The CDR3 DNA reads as TGTGCCAGCAGCTTCCCGGGGAGTCGGCGGTCACCCCTCCACTTT.